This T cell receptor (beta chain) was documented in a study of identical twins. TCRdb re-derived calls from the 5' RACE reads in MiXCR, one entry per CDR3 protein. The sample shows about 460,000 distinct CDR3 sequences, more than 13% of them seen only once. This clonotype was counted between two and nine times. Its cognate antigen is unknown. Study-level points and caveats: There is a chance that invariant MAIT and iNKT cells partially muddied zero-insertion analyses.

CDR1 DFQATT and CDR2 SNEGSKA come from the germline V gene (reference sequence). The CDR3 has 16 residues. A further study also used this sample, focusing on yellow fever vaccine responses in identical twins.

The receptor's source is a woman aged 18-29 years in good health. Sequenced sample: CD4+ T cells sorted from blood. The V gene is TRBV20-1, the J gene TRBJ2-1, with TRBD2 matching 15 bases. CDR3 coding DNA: TGCAGGGCCCTGGGGACTAGCGGGAGGAGGGGTAATGAGCAGTTCTTC. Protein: CRALGTSGRRGNEQFF.